These 8 T cell receptor beta chains originate from one sample sequenced in a study of OX40 agonist ivuxolimab in advanced cancers. Sequencing was performed with immunoSEQ multiplex PCR; in TCRdb, only in-frame clones are kept and a portion is missing. The sample contains fewer than 55,000 clones, approximately 79% of which appear only once. This specimen was CD4+ or CD8+ T cells sorted from blood, taken in a trial of the OX40 agonist ivuxolimab. The origin of the receptors is an adult with an advanced solid tumor such as melanoma, head and neck, liver or kidney cancer.

V gene TRBV19 combines with J gene TRBJ1-6; D might be TRBD1 (5 bases). V gave up 6 bases and J gave up 8 bases, with 17 bases separating them. Germline CDR1 is LNHDA and CDR2 is SQIVND (reference sequence). This CDR3 is built from 15 residues. The CDR3: CASSRGWGGDSPLHF. Here the CDR3 DNA reads TGTGCCAGTAGCCGAGGGTGGGGAGGGGATTCACCCCTCCACTTT. The complete variable domain, with remaining parts taken from reference TRBV19 and TRBJ1-6, reads DGGITQSPKYLFRKEGQNVTLSCEQNLNHDAMYWYRQDPGQGLRLIYYSQIVNDFQKGDIAEGYSVSREKKESFPLTVTSAQKNPTAFYLCASSRGWGGDSPLHFGNGTRLTVT.

This clone is a singleton in its sample. The V gene is TRBV27, the J gene TRBJ1-2, with 7 bases aligning to TRBD1. V trimming: 6 bases; J trimming: 4 bases; junction bases outside the gene matches: 8. This CDR3 spans 14 amino acids. The germline V gene has CDR1 MNHEY and CDR2 SMNVEV (reference sequence). CDR3: CASRKGTELYGYTF. In DNA, the CDR3 is TGTGCCAGCAGGAAAGGGACAGAACTCTATGGCTACACCTTC.

The chain joins TRBV10-3 to TRBJ2-3; the match to TRBD2 covers 7 bases. V shed 6 bases, J shed 0 bases, and the junction held 6 bases outside the gene matches. CDR1 ENHRY and CDR2 SYGVKD come from the germline V gene. The CDR3 is 15 residues long. Here the CDR3 reads CAISLSGTSTDTQYF. Written as DNA, the CDR3 is TGTGCCATCAGCCTCAGCGGGACTAGCACAGATACGCAGTATTTT.

This chain links TRBV6-6 with TRBJ2-3; TRBD1 matches 8 bases. CDR1 MNHNY and CDR2 SVGAGI come from the germline V gene (reference sequence). With V trimmed by 7 bases and J by 7 bases, 7 bases remained unmatched. The CDR3 totals 13 residues. CDR3 amino acids: CASIPTGEHTQYF. The CDR3 DNA follows: TGTGCCAGCATCCCGACAGGGGAACATACGCAGTATTTT.

The gene calls are TRBV28 and TRBJ2-1; TRBD2 agrees at 12 bases. CDR1 is MDHEN and CDR2 is SYDVKM in the germline V gene. CDR3 length: 17 amino acids. The V and J ends lost 4 bases and 6 bases, in that order; junction bases with no gene match: 10. In DNA form, the CDR3 reads TGTGCCAGCAGTTCTCCGGGACTAGCGGGTGGGACCAATGAGCAGTTCTTC. Amino acid sequence: CASSSPGLAGGTNEQFF. Supplemented by reference TRBV28 and TRBJ2-1, the full variable domain reads DVKVTQSSRYLVKRTGEKVFLECVQDMDHENMFWYRQDPGLGLRLIYFSYDVKMKEKGDIPEGYSVSREKKERFSLILESASTNQTSMYLCASSSPGLAGGTNEQFFGPGTRLTVL.

V is TRBV28 and J is TRBJ1-1; D not resolved. Trimming took 8 bases from V and 6 from J, leaving 19 bases between them. The length of the CDR3 is 14 residues. CDR1 MDHEN and CDR2 SYDVKM come from the germline V gene. CDR3 coding DNA: TGTGCCAGCTCCAGTTTTTCCGGAAACGCTGAAGCTTTCTTT. Translation: CASSSFSGNAEAFF.

With regard to this clone: The germline gene is not matched at one end of the junction; a read error may be the cause. The chain is built from TRBV7-9 and TRBJ1-5, with D maybe TRBD1 (6 bases). From germline, CDR1 is SEHNR and CDR2 FQNEAQ (reference sequence). The CDR3 spans 17 residues. The CDR3 DNA is TGTGCCAGCAGCCTAGCCGAGGGGGTCTGGGGCAATCAGCCCCAGCATTTT. This gives the protein CASSLAEGVWGNQPQHF.

The J gene is TRBJ2-1, the V gene TRBV19; no clear D. With 8 bases removed from V and 0 bases from J, the gap between germline ends came to 11 bases. The germline gives CDR1 LNHDA, CDR2 SQIVND (reference sequence). This CDR3 spans 14 amino acids. CDR3 protein: CASAKRSSYNEQFF. The CDR3 DNA reads as TGTGCCAGTGCGAAGAGGAGCTCCTACAATGAGCAGTTCTTC.